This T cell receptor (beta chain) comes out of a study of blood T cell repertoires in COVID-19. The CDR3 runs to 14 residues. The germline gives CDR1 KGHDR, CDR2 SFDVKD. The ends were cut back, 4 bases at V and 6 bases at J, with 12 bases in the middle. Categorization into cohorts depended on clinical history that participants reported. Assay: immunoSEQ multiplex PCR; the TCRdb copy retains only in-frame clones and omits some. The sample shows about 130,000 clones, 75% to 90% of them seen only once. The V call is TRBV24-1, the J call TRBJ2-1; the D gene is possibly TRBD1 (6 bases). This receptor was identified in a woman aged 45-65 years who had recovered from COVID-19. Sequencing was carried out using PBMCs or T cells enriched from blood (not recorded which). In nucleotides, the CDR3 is TGTGCCACCAGTGACCCAGGACAGTTCAATGAGCAGTTCTTC. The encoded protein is CATSDPGQFNEQFF.